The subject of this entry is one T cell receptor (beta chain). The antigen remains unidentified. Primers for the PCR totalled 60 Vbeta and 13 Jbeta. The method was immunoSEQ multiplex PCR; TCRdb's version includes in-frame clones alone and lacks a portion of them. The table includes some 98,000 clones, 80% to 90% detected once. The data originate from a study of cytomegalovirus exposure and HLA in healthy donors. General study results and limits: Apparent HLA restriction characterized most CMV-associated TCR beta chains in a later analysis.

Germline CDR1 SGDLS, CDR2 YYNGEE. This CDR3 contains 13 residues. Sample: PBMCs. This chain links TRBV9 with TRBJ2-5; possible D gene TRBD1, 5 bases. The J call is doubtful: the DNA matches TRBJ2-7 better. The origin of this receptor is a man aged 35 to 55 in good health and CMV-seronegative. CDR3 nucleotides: TGTGCCAGCAGCGTGGCAGACAGCTACGAGCAGTACTTC. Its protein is CASSVADSYEQYF.